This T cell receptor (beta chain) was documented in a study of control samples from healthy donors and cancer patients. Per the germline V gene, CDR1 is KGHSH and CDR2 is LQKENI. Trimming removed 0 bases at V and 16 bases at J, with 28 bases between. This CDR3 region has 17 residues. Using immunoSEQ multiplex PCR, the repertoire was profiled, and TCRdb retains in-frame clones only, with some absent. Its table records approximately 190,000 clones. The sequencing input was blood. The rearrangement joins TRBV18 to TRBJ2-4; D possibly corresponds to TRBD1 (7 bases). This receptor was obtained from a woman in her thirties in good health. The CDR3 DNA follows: TGTGCCAGCTCACCACCGCCCCCGCTTCAGGGGGGATGGGGGTCCTACTTC. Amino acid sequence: CASSPPPPLQGGWGSYF.